A selection of T cell receptor beta chains follows, all from one sample in a study of graft-versus-host responses after intestinal transplantation. Which antigens these TCRs recognize remains unknown. Some clones are missing from TCRdb's copy, which holds only in-frame ones; the method was immunoSEQ multiplex PCR. The sample shows 100,000 to 120,000 clones, approximately 92% of them seen only once. The sample was unstimulated CD8+ T cells sorted from spleen or lymph node cells, taken before intestinal transplant. These receptors originate from a human donor who received an intestinal transplant. The CDR3 runs from the conserved cysteine through the conserved F or W. The D gene is left open where the match is weak. Some rows mark clone size as missing; the rest say once, few, many or name a class of expanded clone.

J: TRBJ1-2
size: NA
D: NA
V: TRBV29-1
DNA: TGCAGCGTACCATTAGGGGGGCCGGGCTACACCTTC
CDR3: CSVPLGGPGYTF

J: TRBJ1-1
size: NA
D: NA
V: TRBV6-1
DNA: TGTGCCAGCATCCACCCCGGGGAAGCTTTCTTT
CDR3: CASIHPGEAFF

J: TRBJ1-5
size: NA
D: NA
V: TRBV27
DNA: TGTGCCAGCAGTATTACATCGGACAGTAGTAATCAGCCCCAGCATTTT
CDR3: CASSITSDSSNQPQHF

J: TRBJ2-7
size: NA
D: NA
V: TRBV5-1
DNA: TGCGCCAGCAGCTTGGCCTGGGGGGCCTCCTACGAGCAGTACTTC
CDR3: CASSLAWGASYEQYF

J: TRBJ2-2
size: NA
D: TRBD1
V: TRBV11-3
DNA: TGTGCCAGCAGCTTAGGGCTGGGACAGGAGGGCACCGGGGAGCTGTTTTTT
CDR3: CASSLGLGQEGTGELFF

J: TRBJ2-3
size: once
D: NA
V: TRBV2
DNA: TGTGCCAGCAGCGCTCCCGGAACTAGAATTCATGATACGCAGTATTTT
CDR3: CASSAPGTRIHDTQYF

J: TRBJ2-7
size: NA
D: TRBD2
V: TRBV5-1
DNA: TGCGCCAGCAGCCCCGGACTAGCGGGAACCGAGCAGTACTTC
CDR3: CASSPGLAGTEQYF

J: TRBJ2-7
size: NA
D: NA
V: TRBV21-1
DNA: TGTGCCAGCAGCAAAAGGTCCAAGCCCGGTTCTTACGAGCAGTACTTC
CDR3: CASSKRSKPGSYEQYF

J: TRBJ2-2
size: NA
D: TRBD1
V: TRBV29-1
DNA: TGCAGCGGAAGGACAGGGCCGAACACCGGGGAGCTGTTTTTT
CDR3: CSGRTGPNTGELFF

J: TRBJ2-3
size: NA
D: NA
V: TRBV4-1
DNA: TGCGCCAGCAGCCAAGGGGGGGTCGATACGCAGTATTTT
CDR3: CASSQGGVDTQYF

J: TRBJ2-2
size: NA
D: NA
V: TRBV19
DNA: TGTGCCAGTAGTATAGGTGGCTCCAAGGAGCTGTTTTTT
CDR3: CASSIGGSKELFF

J: TRBJ2-1
size: NA
D: NA
V: TRBV19
DNA: TGTGCCACTGCCGGACTGGGATACAATGAGCAGTTCTTC
CDR3: CATAGLGYNEQFF

J: TRBJ2-7
size: NA
D: NA
V: TRBV30
DNA: TGTGCCTGGAGTCCGGGGGCCTACGAGCAGTACTTC
CDR3: CAWSPGAYEQYF

J: TRBJ2-7
size: NA
D: NA
V: TRBV4-2
DNA: TGTGCCAGCAGCCAAGATTATGATTACTACGAGCAGTACTTC
CDR3: CASSQDYDYYEQYF

J: TRBJ2-3
size: NA
D: NA
V: TRBV10-1
DNA: TGCGCCAGCAGTGAGCCAAACGAAGATACGCAGTATTTT
CDR3: CASSEPNEDTQYF

J: TRBJ1-2
size: NA
D: NA
V: TRBV5-1
DNA: TGCGCCAGCAGCCAAGGGGTCGATGGCTACACCTTC
CDR3: CASSQGVDGYTF

J: TRBJ1-1
size: NA
D: NA
V: TRBV19
DNA: TGTGCCATCCGGTCGGGGACGACTGAAGCTTTCTTT
CDR3: CAIRSGTTEAFF

J: TRBJ2-7
size: NA
D: TRBD2
V: TRBV4-2
DNA: TGTGCCAGCAGCCAAGCTAGCGGGAGGGCGAGAGAGCAGTACTTC
CDR3: CASSQASGRAREQYF

J: TRBJ1-4
size: NA
D: NA
V: TRBV28
DNA: TGTGCCAGCAGTTTATCCGCCTTGCGGGGACCCATTAATGAAAAACTGTTTTTT
CDR3: CASSLSALRGPINEKLFF

J: TRBJ1-2
size: NA
D: NA
V: TRBV2
DNA: TGTGCCAGCAGTGGGGAGGGGACTAACTATGGCTACACCTTC
CDR3: CASSGEGTNYGYTF

J: TRBJ2-1
size: NA
D: TRBD2
V: TRBV19
DNA: TGTGCCAGTAGTATAGTCTACGGGGGGGGTGAGCAGTTCTTC
CDR3: CASSIVYGGGEQFF

J: TRBJ2-7
size: once
D: TRBD2
V: TRBV5-6
DNA: TGTGCCAGCAGCTTGGCTAGCGGGAGATACGAGCAGTACTTC
CDR3: CASSLASGRYEQYF

J: TRBJ2-7
size: NA
D: TRBD2
V: TRBV30
DNA: TGTGCCTGGAGTGGCCTAGGGAGGGGCGAGCAGTACTTC
CDR3: CAWSGLGRGEQYF

J: TRBJ2-7
size: NA
D: TRBD2
V: TRBV9
DNA: TGTGCCAGCAGCGTTGGGGAGGGGACCGACGAGCAGTACTTC
CDR3: CASSVGEGTDEQYF

J: TRBJ2-1
size: once
D: TRBD2
V: TRBV28
DNA: TGTGCCAGCAGGGAGGTAACTAGCGGCTACAATGAGCAGTTCTTC
CDR3: CASREVTSGYNEQFF

J: TRBJ1-2
size: NA
D: TRBD1
V: TRBV4-1
DNA: TGCGCCAGCAGCCAGGACAGGAACTATGGCTACACCTTC
CDR3: CASSQDRNYGYTF

J: TRBJ1-2
size: once
D: NA
V: TRBV30
DNA: TGTGCCTGGAGTGTACAGGAGTATGGCTACACCTTC
CDR3: CAWSVQEYGYTF

J: TRBJ2-7
size: once
D: NA
V: TRBV7-9
DNA: TGTGCCAGCAGCTTAGCGATGAGGGACGAGCAGTACTTC
CDR3: CASSLAMRDEQYF

J: TRBJ1-3
size: few
D: TRBD1
V: TRBV9
DNA: TGTGCCAGCAGCGTAGATGGAGGGGGCTGGGGAAACACCATATATTTT
CDR3: CASSVDGGGWGNTIYF

J: TRBJ1-1
size: NA
D: NA
V: TRBV28
DNA: TGTGGTTCTAGTGAGTACGATTCTACCGAAGCTTTCTTT
CDR3: CGSSEYDSTEAFF

J: TRBJ2-7
size: NA
D: NA
V: TRBV9
DNA: TGTGCCAGCAGCGTGGGGAACTCCGGCGAGCAGTACTTC
CDR3: CASSVGNSGEQYF

J: TRBJ2-7
size: NA
D: TRBD2
V: TRBV4-2
DNA: TGTGCCAGCAGCCAAGAGGTGGGAAGTAGCGGGAGGGCTAGCTATCAGTACTTC
CDR3: CASSQEVGSSGRASYQYF

J: TRBJ1-1
size: few
D: NA
V: TRBV5-1
DNA: TGCGCCAGCAGCTTGGGCACTGAAGCTTTCTTT
CDR3: CASSLGTEAFF

J: TRBJ2-1
size: NA
D: NA
V: TRBV7-9
DNA: TGTGCCAGCAGCCTGGTTAGCTCCTACAATGAGCAGTTCTTC
CDR3: CASSLVSSYNEQFF

J: TRBJ1-1
size: NA
D: NA
V: TRBV9
DNA: TGTGCCAGCAGCGTAGGTGCAGGGAACACTGAAGCTTTCTTT
CDR3: CASSVGAGNTEAFF

J: TRBJ2-7
size: NA
D: NA
V: TRBV4-1
DNA: TGCGCCAGCAGCCAGGGTTCAGCTCCGATAGAGCAGTACTTC
CDR3: CASSQGSAPIEQYF